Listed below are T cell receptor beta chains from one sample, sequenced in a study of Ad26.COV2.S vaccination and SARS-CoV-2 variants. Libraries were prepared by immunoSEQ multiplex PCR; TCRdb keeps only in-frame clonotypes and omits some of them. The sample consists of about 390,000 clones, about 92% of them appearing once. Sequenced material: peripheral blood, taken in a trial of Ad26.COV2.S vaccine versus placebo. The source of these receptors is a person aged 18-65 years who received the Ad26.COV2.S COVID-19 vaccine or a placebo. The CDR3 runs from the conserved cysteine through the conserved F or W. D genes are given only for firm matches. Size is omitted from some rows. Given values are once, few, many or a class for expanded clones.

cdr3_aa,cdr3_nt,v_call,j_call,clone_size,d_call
CSASDPGGAYGYTF,TGCAGTGCTAGTGACCCTGGTGGAGCCTATGGCTACACCTTC,TRBV20-1,TRBJ1-2,once,-
CASSPPQSQETQYF,TGTGCCAGCAGCCCCCCCCAGAGTCAAGAGACCCAGTACTTC,TRBV7-9,TRBJ2-5,-,-
CASSSGGSQHF,TGTGCCAGTAGTTCCGGTGGGTCCCAGCATTTT,TRBV19,TRBJ1-5,-,-
CASSQDPYGANYGYTF,TGTGCCAGCAGCCAAGATCCGTACGGAGCTAACTATGGCTACACCTTC,TRBV3-1/TRBV3-2,TRBJ1-2,-,-
CASSISGTGVNGYTF,TGTGCCAGTAGTATTAGCGGGACAGGGGTTAATGGCTACACCTTC,TRBV19,TRBJ1-2,-,TRBD1
CASSALTGRWGSEQYF,TGTGCCAGCAGTGCATTAACGGGACGCTGGGGAAGTGAGCAGTACTTC,TRBV6-1,TRBJ2-7,-,-
CASDSAGQRSHTDTQYF,TGTGCTAGTGACTCCGCGGGACAACGAAGTCACACAGATACGCAGTATTTT,TRBV12-5,TRBJ2-3,-,-
CASSPGTVPQETQYF,TGTGCCAGCAGCCCCGGGACAGTACCACAAGAGACCCAGTACTTC,TRBV7-9,TRBJ2-5,-,TRBD1
CASSLGVRRGAQQETQYF,TGTGCCAGCAGCTTGGGAGTTCGGCGGGGGGCTCAGCAAGAGACCCAGTACTTC,TRBV5-4,TRBJ2-5,-,TRBD2
CASSLWESGGSYEQYF,TGTGCCAGCAGCCTATGGGAGTCAGGGGGCTCCTACGAGCAGTACTTC,TRBV5-5,TRBJ2-7,once,TRBD1
CASSLPSGGNTIYF,TGCGCCAGCAGCTTGCCATCGGGGGGAAACACCATATATTTT,TRBV5-1,TRBJ1-3,-,-
CASSEDRVIQETQYF,TGTGCCAGCAGCGAGGACAGGGTAATACAAGAGACCCAGTACTTC,TRBV28,TRBJ2-5,-,TRBD1
CASSLNPGQTYEQYF,TGTGCCAGCAGTCTTAATCCTGGACAGACCTACGAGCAGTACTTC,TRBV6-2/TRBV6-3,TRBJ2-7,-,-
CASSTLAGDYNEQFF,TGTGCCAGCTCTACGCTAGCGGGGGATTACAATGAGCAGTTCTTC,TRBV18,TRBJ2-1,-,TRBD2
CASTPGQSYNEQFF,TGCGCCAGCACCCCCGGACAGAGCTACAATGAGCAGTTCTTC,TRBV5-1,TRBJ2-1,-,-
CASSIRDRTYEQYF,TGTGCCAGTAGTATCCGGGACAGAACCTACGAGCAGTACTTC,TRBV19,TRBJ2-7,-,TRBD1
CASSLSIVSGNNEQFF,TGTGCCAGCAGTTTATCAATAGTTTCGGGGAACAATGAGCAGTTCTTC,TRBV27,TRBJ2-1,-,-
CASSPYRDWFGNTEAFF,TGTGCCAGCAGCCCATACAGGGACTGGTTTGGGAACACTGAAGCTTTCTTT,TRBV14,TRBJ1-1,-,-
CASSYIPGLAGGPVTNEQFF,TGTGCCAGCAGCTATATACCGGGACTAGCGGGGGGGCCTGTCACCAATGAGCAGTTCTTC,TRBV5-4,TRBJ2-1,-,TRBD2
CASSLFSGNNQETQYF,TGTGCCAGCAGTTTATTCTCGGGGAACAACCAAGAGACCCAGTACTTC,TRBV28,TRBJ2-5,-,-
CAIRLGQALHNEQFF,TGTGCCATCAGGTTGGGACAGGCCCTCCACAATGAGCAGTTCTTC,TRBV10-3,TRBJ2-1,once,TRBD1
CASSQNHPGKEETQYF,TGCGCCAGCAGCCAAAATCACCCAGGGAAAGAAGAGACCCAGTACTTC,TRBV4-1,TRBJ2-5,-,-
CATSDSGTGTTQQFF,TGTGCCACCAGTGACTCCGGGACAGGGACAACCCAGCAGTTCTTC,TRBV24-1,TRBJ2-1,once,TRBD1
CASRGFLTAHF,TGTGCCAGCAGGGGTTTTTTAACTGCTCACTTC,TRBV12-3/TRBV12-4,TRBJ1-2,few,-
CASSVGILRLQETQYF,TGTGCCAGCAGCGTAGGTATTTTGCGTTTACAAGAGACCCAGTACTTC,TRBV9,TRBJ2-5,-,-
CASSPEGGGWTVDTIYF,TGTGCCAGCAGCCCCGAGGGGGGGGGCTGGACCGTGGACACCATATATTTT,TRBV11-2,TRBJ1-3,-,-
CASSLLQRGNTEAFF,TGTGCCAGCAGCTTACTCCAAAGGGGGAACACTGAAGCTTTCTTT,TRBV7-9,TRBJ1-1,-,-
CASSLWQGNTGELFF,TGTGCCAGCAGCTTATGGCAGGGTAACACCGGGGAGCTGTTTTTT,TRBV6-2/TRBV6-3,TRBJ2-2,-,-
CASSLFRGNGELFF,TGTGCCAGCAGCCTCTTCCGGGGAAACGGGGAGCTGTTTTTT,TRBV14,TRBJ2-2,-,-
CATSPFRYNSPLHF,TGTGCCACCTCCCCCTTTAGATATAATTCACCCCTCCACTTT,TRBV6-5,TRBJ1-6,-,-
CASSSADFRETQYF,TGTGCCAGCAGCTCAGCCGACTTCCGAGAGACCCAGTACTTC,TRBV27,TRBJ2-5,-,-
CASSPDSGSPLHF,TGTGCCAGCTCACCCGACAGTGGTTCACCCCTCCACTTT,TRBV18,TRBJ1-6,-,-
CASSQLSAPYSNQPQHF,TGTGCCAGCAGTCAGCTCTCGGCTCCGTATAGCAATCAGCCCCAGCATTTT,TRBV6-6,TRBJ1-5,-,-
CASSYFRDTDGEQYF,TGTGCCAGCAGTTACTTTCGGGACACGGACGGGGAGCAGTACTTC,TRBV6-2/TRBV6-3,TRBJ2-7,-,-
CASSPGGRFDMNTEAFF,TGCGCCAGCAGCCCAGGGGGCCGATTCGACATGAACACTGAAGCTTTCTTT,TRBV10-1,TRBJ1-1,-,TRBD1
CASSYSGASGNTIYF,TGTGCCAGCAGTTACTCGGGAGCATCTGGAAACACCATATATTTT,TRBV6-5,TRBJ1-3,-,-
CASSFEGTFNQPQHF,TGTGCCAGCAGTTTTGAAGGGACCTTCAATCAGCCCCAGCATTTT,TRBV6-5,TRBJ1-5,-,-
CSVDTGYGYTF,TGCAGCGTTGACACAGGTTATGGCTACACCTTC,TRBV29-1,TRBJ1-2,-,-
CASSLDMNSYEQYF,TGTGCCAGCAGTTTGGACATGAATTCTTACGAGCAGTACTTC,TRBV28,TRBJ2-7,-,-
CASSSGTGRDQPQHF,TGTGCCAGCAGTTCCGGGACAGGGAGAGATCAGCCCCAGCATTTT,TRBV5-4,TRBJ1-5,-,TRBD1
CASSPGGGNYGYTF,TGTGCCAGCAGCCCCGGCGGGGGCAACTATGGCTACACCTTC,TRBV3-1/TRBV3-2,TRBJ1-2,once,-
CASREDIYEQYF,TGTGCCAGCAGGGAAGACATCTACGAGCAGTACTTC,TRBV25-1,TRBJ2-7,-,-
CASGPGGADTQYF,TGTGCCAGCGGCCCAGGGGGCGCAGATACGCAGTATTTT,TRBV7-2,TRBJ2-3,-,TRBD1
CSASDPAGDTGELFF,TGCAGTGCTAGTGATCCAGCGGGGGACACCGGGGAGCTGTTTTTT,TRBV20-1,TRBJ2-2,-,TRBD2
CASSFPPSPRDTQYF,TGTGCCAGCAGCTTCCCCCCATCGCCTCGGGATACGCAGTATTTT,TRBV7-9,TRBJ2-3,once,-
CASSPWGVTAGPGELFF,TGCGCCAGCAGCCCGTGGGGGGTAACAGCGGGTCCCGGGGAGCTGTTTTTT,TRBV4-3,TRBJ2-2,-,-
CASSLGDTGYEQYF,TGTGCCAGCAGCTTGGGGGACACCGGTTACGAGCAGTACTTC,TRBV5-8,TRBJ2-7,-,-
CASSSTSFEGFEQFF,TGTGCCAGCAGCTCCACCTCCTTCGAGGGCTTTGAACAGTTCTTC,TRBV7-6,TRBJ2-1,-,-
CASSSNLYKATEAFF,TGTGCCAGCAGCTCCAACCTGTACAAAGCCACTGAAGCTTTCTTT,TRBV7-2,TRBJ1-1,once,-
CASSNRGSYEQYF,TGTGCCAGTTCCAACAGGGGATCCTACGAGCAGTACTTC,TRBV19,TRBJ2-7,-,TRBD1
CASSQDHRVGYEQYF,TGCGCCAGCAGCCAAGATCACAGGGTAGGTTACGAGCAGTACTTC,TRBV4-3,TRBJ2-7,-,-
CASSDLAGTDSNEQFF,TGTGCCAGCAGTGACCTAGCCGGGACAGACAGCAATGAGCAGTTCTTC,TRBV6-4,TRBJ2-1,-,TRBD1